The 26 T cell receptor beta chains in this list originate from one sample, sequenced in a study of blood T cell repertoires in COVID-19. Generated by immunoSEQ multiplex PCR, the TCRdb table keeps only in-frame clones and is missing some. Here the sample spans 100,000 or so clones, roughly 76% being singletons. The material sequenced was peripheral blood. The receptors were gathered from a woman in her 70s with acute or convalescent COVID-19.

This clone was seen more than once but under ten times. The J gene is TRBJ1-5, the V gene TRBV7-2; maybe TRBD1 (5 bases). The CDR3 sequence is 16 residues long. V lost 1 base and J 4 bases, leaving 14 bases between the germline ends. Germline loops: CDR1 SGHTA, CDR2 FQGNSA. The CDR3 DNA sequence: TGTGCCAGCAGCTTAGATTCAGGGATCGCGAATCAGCCCCAGCATTTT. Its protein is CASSLDSGIANQPQHF.

The rearrangement uses TRBV30 and TRBJ1-1, with TRBD1 identical over 9 bases. The junction had 4 bases not matched to a gene; V was cut back by 4 bases and J by 4 bases. Per germline, CDR1 GTSNPN and CDR2 SVGIG (reference sequence). There are 13 residues in the CDR3. CDR3 residues: CAWNADRGTEAFF. The CDR3 DNA is TGTGCCTGGAACGCGGACAGGGGCACTGAAGCTTTCTTT.

This chain's CDR3 is CASSYPYIYRKLFF. CDR3 DNA: TGTGCCAGCAGTTACCCATATATCTATCGAAAACTGTTTTTT. The J gene is TRBJ1-4, the V gene TRBV6-9; D gene uncertain. Germline values: CDR1 MNHGY, CDR2 SVAAGI. The CDR3 is made up of 14 amino acids. Trimming pared 3 bases from V and 10 bases from J, leaving 15 bases between.

The chain carries TRBV3-1 (or the pseudogene TRBV3-2) and TRBJ2-2; D unclear. The V end lost 4 bases, the J end lost 6 bases, and 9 bases lay between the germline ends. Germline V gene sequence: CDR1 LGHDT, CDR2 YNNKEL (reference sequence). The CDR3 extends over 13 amino acids. The CDR3 is CASSLNSAGELFF. The CDR3, as DNA: TGTGCCAGCAGCCTTAATAGTGCCGGGGAGCTGTTTTTT.

V gene TRBV27 combines with J gene TRBJ1-1, with TRBD1 matching 8 bases. V was clipped by 5 bases and J by 4 bases; unmatched bases: 12. Germline CDR1 is MNHEY and CDR2 is SMNVEV (reference sequence). The CDR3 is 16 amino acids. CDR3 sequence reads: CASSPLTGVGITEAFF. CDR3 in DNA: TGTGCCAGCAGTCCATTGACAGGGGTTGGGATCACTGAAGCTTTCTTT.

The V and J genes are TRBV10-3 and TRBJ1-6; 7 nucleotides agree with TRBD1. The CDR3 extends over 13 amino acids. Germline V gives CDR1 ENHRY, CDR2 SYGVKD. V lost 9 bases and J lost 7; bases outside the gene matches: 6. CDR3 coding DNA: TGTGCCATGACCGGGACAGAGAATTCACCCCTCCACTTT. Amino acid sequence: CAMTGTENSPLHF.

The chain joins TRBV7-3 to TRBJ2-5; TRBD1 is a possible D gene (5 bases). The CDR3 runs 15 residues. CDR1 is SGHTA and CDR2 is FQGTGA in the germline V gene. V lost 5 bases to trimming and J lost 5 bases, with 18 bases between them. CDR3 protein: CASSPSVLPGETQYF. Here the CDR3 DNA reads TGTGCCAGCAGCCCCTCCGTCCTCCCAGGGGAGACCCAGTACTTC.

The rearrangement links TRBV5-4 to TRBJ2-3; 11 bases are a match to TRBD1. CDR1 SGHNT and CDR2 YYREEE come from the germline V gene (reference sequence). Trimming took 5 bases from V and 3 from J; bases not matched to a gene: 8. There are 16 residues in the CDR3. As DNA, the CDR3 is TGTGCCAGCAGGCAAACCGGGACAGGGGGAACAGATACGCAGTATTTT. Translation gives CASRQTGTGGTDTQYF.

This chain uses TRBV5-3 with TRBJ2-5; tentative D call: TRBD1 (6 bases). TRBV5-3 is sorted into the ORF group, with uncertain function. The CDR3 sequence is 14 residues long. Trimming shortened V by 0 bases and J by 5 bases, and 11 bases separated the two germline ends. CDR3 bases: TGTGCCAGAAGCTTGGAGTCTAGGGGGGAGACCCAGTACTTC. Translating gives CARSLESRGETQYF.

V is TRBV27 and J is TRBJ2-6; maybe TRBD2 (5 bases). Trimming removed 5 bases from V and 2 bases from J, with 10 bases in between. Germline V gives CDR1 MNHEY, CDR2 SMNVEV (reference sequence). The CDR3 contains 15 residues. As DNA, the CDR3 is TGTGCCAGCAGTCCAGCGGCAACTGGGGCCAACGTCCTGACTTTC. This gives the protein CASSPAATGANVLTF. The full variable domain, in which reference TRBV27 and TRBJ2-6 provide the parts outside the CDR3, is EAQVTQNPRYLITVTGKKLTVTCSQNMNHEYMSWYRQDPGLGLRQIYYSMNVEVTDKGDVPEGYKVSRKEKRNFPLILESPSPNQTSLYFCASSPAATGANVLTFGAGSRLTVL.

The V gene is TRBV30, the J gene TRBJ1-6; 9 nucleotides match TRBD1. CDR1 and CDR2 from the germline V gene are GTSNPN and SVGIG (reference sequence). Losses at the gene ends were 0 bases for V and 8 bases for J; bases not matched to a gene: 2. CDR3 length: 14 amino acids. The CDR3 DNA sequence: TGTGCCTGGAGTGTGGACAGGGGAGATTCACCCCTCCACTTT. Amino acid sequence: CAWSVDRGDSPLHF.

The chain employs TRBV4-1 and TRBJ2-3; 9 nucleotides agree with TRBD2. V was clipped by 0 bases and J by 1 base; unmatched bases: 5. CDR1 and CDR2 from the germline V gene are MGHRA and YSYEKL. The CDR3 is 17 residues long. Written as DNA, the CDR3 is TGCGCCAGCAGCCAAGATGGGCTAGCGGGACGCACAGATACGCAGTATTTT. Residues: CASSQDGLAGRTDTQYF.

The table lists this clone with a few counts. The gene calls are TRBV12-3 or TRBV12-4 and TRBJ2-5; the D is unclear. V was shortened by 6 bases and J by 2 bases, with 10 bases between the two germline ends. The CDR3 loop spans 13 amino acids. The CDR3 region is CASSLISQETQYF. CDR3 sequence (DNA): TGTGCCAGCAGCCTTATTTCGCAAGAGACCCAGTACTTC.

This clone has ten or more counts. V and J are TRBV30 and TRBJ1-1, with TRBD1 identical over 7 bases. Trimming took 2 bases from V and 7 from J; bases not matched to a gene: 10. The CDR3 loop spans 14 amino acids. Germline-derived CDR1 and CDR2 are GTSNPN and SVGIG (reference sequence). CDR3 bases: TGTGCCTGGAGTACCGAAAACCGACAGGGTGAAGCTTTCTTT. It is translated as CAWSTENRQGEAFF.

This clone has only a few counts. V gene TRBV6-1 combines with J gene TRBJ2-7; 11 bases map to TRBD1. The CDR3 is made up of 15 amino acids. The V gene end was trimmed by 1 base and the J gene end by 2 bases; junction bases not matched to a gene: 1. Germline values: CDR1 MNHNS, CDR2 SASEGT. This CDR3 is CASSEEGQGAYEQYF. The CDR3 bases are TGTGCCAGCAGTGAAGAGGGACAGGGGGCCTACGAGCAGTACTTC.

The V gene is TRBV6-6, the J gene TRBJ1-2, with 8 bases identical to TRBD1. V gave up 2 bases and J gave up 8 bases; unmatched junction bases: 13. CDR3 length: 16 amino acids. Germline V CDR1 and CDR2: MNHNY, SVGAGI (reference sequence). CDR3 nucleotides: TGTGCCAGCAGTTACACCGCCAGCAGGGGGCCCCACGGCTACACCTTC. It codes for CASSYTASRGPHGYTF.

This clone is a singleton in its sample. At the DNA level, this CDR3 is encoded by other sequences in the same sample as well. The rearrangement links TRBV5-1 to TRBJ1-3; D gene unclear. CDR3 size: 15 residues. Germline V gene data show CDR1 as SGHRS and CDR2 as YFSETQ. V lost 3 bases and J 0 bases, leaving 10 bases between the germline ends. CDR3: CASSSSGDSGNTIYF. In nucleotides, the CDR3 is TGCGCCAGCAGCTCGTCCGGGGACTCTGGAAACACCATATATTTT.

The chain links TRBV12-3 or TRBV12-4 to TRBJ1-1; D remains ambiguous. V lost 3 bases and J lost 3, with 8 bases in between. CDR3 length equals 13 residues. The CDR3 region is CASSFEADTEAFF. The CDR3 bases are TGTGCCAGCAGTTTTGAGGCGGACACTGAAGCTTTCTTT.

The sample holds one count of this clone. The chain uses TRBV19 and TRBJ2-5; D may be TRBD1 (6 bases). Trimming took off 0 bases at V and 4 bases at J, with 12 bases between the two ends. This CDR3 contains 15 residues. Germline CDR1 reads LNHDA; CDR2 reads SQIVND (reference sequence). CDR3 in amino acids: CASSIDTGSPETQYF. The CDR3 bases are TGTGCCAGTAGTATAGATACAGGGTCGCCAGAGACCCAGTACTTC.

The chain is built from TRBV9 and TRBJ2-1; D is unresolved. The CDR3 covers 15 residues. V dropped 4 bases and J dropped 4 bases, with 15 bases sitting between them. The germline V gene encodes CDR1 SGDLS and CDR2 YYNGEE. The DNA of the CDR3 is TGTGCCAGCAGCACCAATCCGTGGAGTTACAATGAGCAGTTCTTC. Its translation is CASSTNPWSYNEQFF.

A remark on this clone: Other nucleotide sequences in the sample specify the same CDR3. The chain has TRBV6-1 and TRBJ2-7, with TRBD2 matching 9 bases. V lost 3 bases and J lost 2; bases outside the gene matches: 5. The CDR3 is made up of 15 amino acids. Germline V gene data show CDR1 as MNHNS and CDR2 as SASEGT. CDR3 in DNA: TGTGCCAGCAGTGACCCGACTAGCGGAGCCTACGAGCAGTACTTC. This gives the protein CASSDPTSGAYEQYF.

The chain uses TRBV19 and TRBJ2-5; 8 bases are a match to TRBD1. Germline trimming cut 5 bases from V and 1 base from J; bases unmatched to any gene: 6. The CDR3 runs 15 residues. The germline V gene has CDR1 LNHDA and CDR2 SQIVND (reference sequence). This CDR3 reads CASSPRTGSQETQYF. The CDR3 bases are TGTGCCAGTAGTCCAAGGACAGGGTCCCAAGAGACCCAGTACTTC.

The genes are TRBV19 and TRBJ1-5, with 8 bases fitting TRBD1. V lost 5 bases, J lost 6 bases, and 9 bases stayed unmatched. CDR1 is LNHDA, CDR2 SQIVND, per germline (reference sequence). The CDR3 loop spans 15 amino acids. This chain's CDR3 is CASSLDRVRGQPQHF. In DNA, the CDR3 is TGTGCCAGTAGTCTGGACAGGGTTAGAGGTCAGCCCCAGCATTTT.

This clone was seen only a few times. V usage is TRBV28 and J usage is TRBJ2-7, with 7 nucleotides matching TRBD1. The CDR3 contains 15 residues. V gave up 6 bases and J gave up 0 bases; unmatched junction bases: 8. Looked up from germline, CDR1 is MDHEN and CDR2 is SYDVKM. The CDR3 loop is CASSLQQGSSYEQYF. In nucleotides, the CDR3 is TGTGCCAGCAGCTTACAACAGGGGTCCTCCTACGAGCAGTACTTC.

This chain joins TRBV19 and TRBJ2-7; TRBD1 matches at 7 bases. Germline CDR1 is LNHDA and CDR2 is SQIVND (reference sequence). This CDR3 contains 13 residues. The ends lost 9 bases at V and 4 bases at J; junction bases unmatched: 9. The CDR3: CASKKTGLYEQYF. The CDR3 coding sequence is TGTGCCAGCAAGAAGACAGGGCTTTACGAGCAGTACTTC.

This clone was seen a few times. The chain links TRBV7-2 to TRBJ1-1; perhaps TRBD1 as D (5 bases). The CDR3 totals 19 residues. The germline CDR1 and CDR2 sequences are SGHTA and FQGNSA. Trimming removed 1 base from V and 2 bases from J, with 23 bases in between. Written as DNA, the CDR3 is TGTGCCAGCAGCTTAGTTTGGGGTCTCCGGGGAGGGGAAAACACTGAAGCTTTCTTT. It codes for CASSLVWGLRGGENTEAFF.